One and the same sample provided the 22 T cell receptor beta chains below, sequenced in a study of shared clonotypes between healthy human individuals. Clones were read by immunoSEQ multiplex PCR, and TCRdb kept only the in-frame ones, dropping some. The sample has around 2.1 million clones, about 93% seen once. Terminally differentiated effector memory CD45RA+ cells were excluded from the naive CD8 cells, which were CD45RO-negative and positively selected for CCR7. Sequencing input: naive CD8+ T cells from PBMCs. Receptors originate from a man aged 18 to 29 in good health. Some clones in this sample may be carry-over from other donors' samples.

This rearrangement joins TRBV5-1 to TRBJ2-5; a weak D match, TRBD1 (6 bases). Germline CDR1 and CDR2: SGHRS and YFSETQ. This CDR3 region has 16 residues. Trimming removed 0 bases at V and 0 bases at J, with 12 bases between. This chain's CDR3 is CASSLGTARYQETQYF. The CDR3 DNA reads as TGCGCCAGCAGCTTGGGGACAGCAAGGTACCAAGAGACCCAGTACTTC.

This clone was recorded only once. The chain has TRBV7-6 and TRBJ2-2; a weak D match, TRBD2 (5 bases). Germline-derived CDR1 and CDR2 are SGHVS and FNYEAQ. This CDR3 is 14 amino acids long. V dropped 0 bases and J dropped 6 bases, with 8 bases sitting between them. CDR3 DNA: TGTGCCAGCAGCTTAGCTAGCGAGTCCGGGGAGCTGTTTTTT. Translated, it gives CASSLASESGELFF.

V usage is TRBV27 and J usage is TRBJ2-7, with no clear D. Per the germline V gene, CDR1 is MNHEY and CDR2 is SMNVEV (reference sequence). There are 14 residues in the CDR3. Between the trimmed V and J ends, which lost 8 bases and 6 bases, there was a span of 20 bases. The CDR3 loop is CASGMGRIRSEQYF. DNA of the CDR3: TGTGCCAGCGGGATGGGTAGGATTCGGAGCGAGCAGTACTTC.

The CDR3, as DNA: TGTGCCAGCACCCAGGAGGCTAGCGGAATCTACGAGCAGTACTTC. Amino acids: CASTQEASGIYEQYF. V gene TRBV7-8 combines with J gene TRBJ2-7; 7 nucleotides match TRBD2. The germline CDR1 and CDR2 sequences are SGHVS and FQNEAQ. V lost 7 bases to trimming and J lost 3 bases; unmatched junction nucleotides: 12. There are 15 residues in the CDR3. Full variable domain (outside the CDR3, taken from reference TRBV7-8 and TRBJ2-7): GAGVSQSPRYKVAKRGQDVALRCDPISGHVSLFWYQQALGQGPEFLTYFQNEAQLDKSGLPSDRFFAERPEGSVSTLKIQRTQQEDSAVYLCASTQEASGIYEQYFGPGTRLTVT.

Only one count was recorded for this clone. The V gene is TRBV27, the J gene TRBJ2-1, with D perhaps assigned TRBD1 or TRBD2 (5 bases each). Germline CDR1 is MNHEY and CDR2 is SMNVEV (reference sequence). The CDR3 spans 16 residues. Between the trimmed V and J ends, which lost 0 bases and 2 bases, there was a span of 11 bases. CDR3 nucleotide sequence: TGTGCCAGCAGTTTATCTTCCGGGGACCCCTACAATGAGCAGTTCTTC. Amino acid sequence: CASSLSSGDPYNEQFF.

The rearrangement links TRBV6-6 to TRBJ2-1, with 9 nucleotides matching TRBD2. From germline, CDR1 is MNHNY and CDR2 SVGAGI (reference sequence). This CDR3 spans 15 amino acids. V gave up 2 bases and J gave up 4 bases; unmatched junction bases: 3. Here the CDR3 reads CASSYPGLAYNEQFF. In DNA, the CDR3 is TGTGCCAGCAGTTACCCCGGACTAGCGTACAATGAGCAGTTCTTC.

The chain carries TRBV10-3 and TRBJ2-1; no clear D. Germline CDR1 is ENHRY and CDR2 is SYGVKD. V lost 10 bases to trimming and J lost 6 bases, with 16 bases between them. CDR3 length: 13 residues. The CDR3 DNA sequence: TGTGCCAGCGCTTTGCGGAGCGCCAATGAGCAGTTCTTC. This encodes CASALRSANEQFF.

Comments on this clone: At the DNA level, this CDR3 is encoded by other sequences in the same sample as well. The V and J genes are TRBV5-1 and TRBJ1-1; TRBD1 matches at 9 bases. The CDR3 consists of 14 residues. CDR1 is SGHRS, CDR2 YFSETQ, per germline. The J segment lost 4 bases and the V segment lost 2 bases, leaving 3 bases of the junction unmatched. Here the CDR3 reads CASSLGQGITEAFF. In DNA form, the CDR3 reads TGCGCCAGCAGCTTAGGACAGGGGATCACTGAAGCTTTCTTT.

The CDR3 region is CASSHYSSGGHYEQYF. In DNA, the CDR3 is TGTGCCAGCAGCCACTATTCTAGCGGGGGGCATTACGAGCAGTACTTC. The chain uses TRBV7-8 and TRBJ2-7; TRBD2 agrees at 11 bases. Germline values: CDR1 SGHVS, CDR2 FQNEAQ. CDR3 length equals 16 residues. Trimming at V came to 5 bases and at J to 4 bases, leaving 10 bases not matched to a gene.

The V and J genes are TRBV6-5 and TRBJ2-3, with D maybe TRBD1 (6 bases). V lost 0 bases and J lost 4, with 14 bases in between. This CDR3 has 16 amino acids. The germline CDR1 and CDR2 sequences are MNHEY and SVGAGI. This CDR3 reads CASSYSQGIDSDTQYF. Written as DNA, the CDR3 is TGTGCCAGCAGTTACTCTCAGGGGATCGATTCAGATACGCAGTATTTT.

The rearrangement links TRBV11-1 to TRBJ2-5, with D unresolved. V lost 1 base and J 3 bases, leaving 6 bases between the germline ends. The V gene's germline CDR1 is SGHAT and CDR2 FQDESV (reference sequence). The CDR3 covers 13 residues. In nucleotides, the CDR3 is TGTGCCAGCAGCTTAGACAGTGAAGAGACCCAGTACTTC. Its protein is CASSLDSEETQYF.

In its sample, this clone was seen a few times. The sample has other DNA sequences that encode this CDR3 too. The CDR3 region is CASSPGGTEAFF. The CDR3 DNA reads as TGCGCCAGCAGCCCAGGGGGGACTGAAGCTTTCTTT. The V and J genes are TRBV5-1 and TRBJ1-1; 7 nucleotides line up with TRBD1. The CDR3 extends over 12 amino acids. CDR1 is SGHRS, CDR2 YFSETQ, per germline. V dropped 4 bases and J dropped 5; count of bases not matched to a gene: 2.

The CDR3 DNA reads TGTGCCAGCAGCCTACAGGTACCTGGGGCGGGGTACAATGAGCAGTTCTTC. It codes for CASSLQVPGAGYNEQFF. This chain joins TRBV27 and TRBJ2-1, with D maybe TRBD2 (6 bases). Germline V gene data show CDR1 as MNHEY and CDR2 as SMNVEV (reference sequence). V lost 6 bases and J lost 4, with 22 bases in between. This CDR3 comprises 17 residues.

The chain recombines TRBV19 with TRBJ2-7, with 10 positions matching TRBD2. Trimming took 8 bases from V and 1 from J; bases not matched to a gene: 5. CDR1 and CDR2 from the germline V gene are LNHDA and SQIVND (reference sequence). The CDR3 extends over 14 amino acids. The CDR3 sequence: CASSWTSGSYEQYF. The CDR3, as DNA: TGTGCCAGTTCCTGGACTAGCGGATCCTACGAGCAGTACTTC.

The chain links TRBV28 to TRBJ2-7; TRBD1 matches 8 bases. The CDR3 is 15 amino acids. Per the germline V gene, CDR1 is MDHEN and CDR2 is SYDVKM. With 5 bases clipped from V and 2 bases from J, the junction kept 8 bases outside the gene matches. CDR3 sequence (DNA): TGTGCCAGCAGTACCATTAGGACAGGGACCTACGAGCAGTACTTC. Translation: CASSTIRTGTYEQYF.

This sequence joins TRBV7-8 and TRBJ2-2; 7 bases agree with TRBD2. The CDR3 spans 18 residues. Germline V CDR1 and CDR2: SGHVS, FQNEAQ. J lost 3 bases, V lost 5 bases, and 15 bases had no gene match. The CDR3 loop is CASSLNRGSPGDTGELFF. The DNA for the CDR3 is TGTGCCAGCAGCCTCAATCGCGGGAGCCCCGGGGACACCGGGGAGCTGTTTTTT. The complete variable domain, with remaining parts taken from reference TRBV7-8 and TRBJ2-2, reads GAGVSQSPRYKVAKRGQDVALRCDPISGHVSLFWYQQALGQGPEFLTYFQNEAQLDKSGLPSDRFFAERPEGSVSTLKIQRTQQEDSAVYLCASSLNRGSPGDTGELFFGEGSRLTVL.

This clone was recorded a few times. This chain connects TRBV10-3 to TRBJ1-4, with 9 bases aligning to TRBD1. This CDR3 comprises 14 residues. Trimming removed 6 bases from V and 8 bases from J; junction bases left unmatched: 7. The V gene's germline CDR1 is ENHRY and CDR2 SYGVKD. CDR3 DNA sequence: TGTGCCATCAGGGGGACAGGGAGTGGGGAAAAACTGTTTTTT. It translates to CAIRGTGSGEKLFF.

This sequence joins TRBV19 and TRBJ1-2, with unresolved D. Per germline, CDR1 LNHDA and CDR2 SQIVND (reference sequence). This CDR3 region has 13 residues. The V and J ends lost 5 bases and 4 bases respectively, with 11 bases between them. In DNA, the CDR3 is TGTGCCAGTAGTCCTTTCAAGCCCTATGGCTACACCTTC. This translates into CASSPFKPYGYTF.

This clone was detected once. The chain is built from TRBV7-3 and TRBJ2-1, with D perhaps TRBD2 (5 bases). From germline, CDR1 is SGHTA and CDR2 FQGTGA. The CDR3 has 15 residues. Trimming shortened V by 5 bases and J by 10 bases, and 21 bases separated the two germline ends. CDR3 DNA: TGTGCCAGCAGCCTCGTCGGGGTGGGAGCATCAGAGCAGTTCTTC. This codes for CASSLVGVGASEQFF.

This chain joins TRBV19 and TRBJ1-2, with TRBD1 as a possible D gene (5 bases). Trimming pared 0 bases from V and 2 bases from J, leaving 16 bases between. The germline V gene encodes CDR1 LNHDA and CDR2 SQIVND (reference sequence). The CDR3 consists of 17 residues. In DNA, the CDR3 is TGTGCCAGTAGTATAGATCTAACGGGACCGAGAAACTATGGCTACACCTTC. This codes for CASSIDLTGPRNYGYTF.

This sequence joins TRBV29-1 and TRBJ2-2, with a possible D match to TRBD2 (6 bases). V lost 5 bases and J 0 bases, leaving 10 bases between the germline ends. The germline CDR1 and CDR2 sequences are SQVTM and ANQGSEA. This CDR3 is 14 amino acids long. This CDR3 is CSVPRGANTGELFF. DNA for the CDR3: TGCAGCGTTCCCCGCGGGGCGAACACCGGGGAGCTGTTTTTT.

V usage is TRBV4-2 and J usage is TRBJ2-1; D ambiguous. V lost 4 bases and J lost 2, with 24 bases in between. The CDR3 contains 19 residues. Per the germline V gene, CDR1 is LGHNA and CDR2 is YNFKEQ. CDR3 amino acids: CASSLAPSGPSSPYNEQFF. CDR3 coding DNA: TGTGCCAGCAGCCTCGCTCCCTCAGGACCTTCCTCCCCCTACAATGAGCAGTTCTTC.